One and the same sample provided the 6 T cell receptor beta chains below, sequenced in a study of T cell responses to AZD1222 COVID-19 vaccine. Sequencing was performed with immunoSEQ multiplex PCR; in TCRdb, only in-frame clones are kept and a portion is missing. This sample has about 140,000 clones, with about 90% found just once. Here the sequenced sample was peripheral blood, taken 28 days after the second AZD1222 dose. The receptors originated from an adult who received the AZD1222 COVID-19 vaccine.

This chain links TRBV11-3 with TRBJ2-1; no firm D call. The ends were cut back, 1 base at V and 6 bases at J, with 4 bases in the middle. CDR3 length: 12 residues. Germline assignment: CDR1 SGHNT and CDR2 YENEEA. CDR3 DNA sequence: TGTGCCAGCAGCTTAGTGGCCAATGAGCAGTTCTTC. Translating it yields CASSLVANEQFF. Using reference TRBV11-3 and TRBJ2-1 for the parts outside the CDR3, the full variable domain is EAGVVQSPRYKIIEKKQPVAFWCNPISGHNTLYWYLQNLGQGPELLIRYENEEAVDDSQLPKDRFSAERLKGVDSTLKIQPAELGDSAVYLCASSLVANEQFFGPGTRLTVL.

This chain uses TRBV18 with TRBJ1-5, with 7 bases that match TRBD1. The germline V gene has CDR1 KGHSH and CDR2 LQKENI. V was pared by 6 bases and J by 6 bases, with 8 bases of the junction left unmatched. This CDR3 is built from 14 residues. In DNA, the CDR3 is TGTGCCAGCTCTTTTGGGACAGAGGCTCAGCCCCAGCATTTT. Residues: CASSFGTEAQPQHF.

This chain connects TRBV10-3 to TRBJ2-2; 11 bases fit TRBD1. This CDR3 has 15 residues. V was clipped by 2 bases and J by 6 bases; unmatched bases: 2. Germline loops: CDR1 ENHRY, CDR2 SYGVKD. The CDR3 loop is CAISEGQGAAGELFF. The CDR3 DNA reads TGTGCCATCAGTGAGGGACAGGGGGCTGCCGGGGAGCTGTTTTTT.

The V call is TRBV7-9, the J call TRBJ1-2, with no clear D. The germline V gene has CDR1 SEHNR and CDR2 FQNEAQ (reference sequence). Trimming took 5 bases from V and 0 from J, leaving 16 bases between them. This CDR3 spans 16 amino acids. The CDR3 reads CASSPLPGNSNYGYTF. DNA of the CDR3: TGTGCCAGCAGCCCACTGCCGGGAAACTCTAACTATGGCTACACCTTC.

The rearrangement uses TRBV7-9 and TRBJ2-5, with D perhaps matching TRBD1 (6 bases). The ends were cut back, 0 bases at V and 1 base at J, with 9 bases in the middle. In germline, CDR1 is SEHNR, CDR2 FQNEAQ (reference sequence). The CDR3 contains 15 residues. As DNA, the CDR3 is TGTGCCAGCAGCTTAGCCCGACAGGCCCAAGAGACCCAGTACTTC. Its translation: CASSLARQAQETQYF. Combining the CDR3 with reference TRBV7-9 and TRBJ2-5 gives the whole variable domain DTGVSQNPRHKITKRGQNVTFRCDPISEHNRLYWYRQTLGQGPEFLTYFQNEAQLEKSRLLSDRFSAERPKGSFSTLEIQRTEQGDSAMYLCASSLARQAQETQYFGPGTRLLVL.

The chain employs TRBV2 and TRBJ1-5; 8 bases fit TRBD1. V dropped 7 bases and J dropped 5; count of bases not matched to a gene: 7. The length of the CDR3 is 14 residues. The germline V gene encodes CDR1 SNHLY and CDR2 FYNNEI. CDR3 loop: CASMRGTGYQPQHF. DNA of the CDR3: TGTGCCAGCATGAGAGGGACAGGTTATCAGCCCCAGCATTTT.